This T cell receptor (beta chain) was captured in a study of human T cells and chemical hapten exposure. Study outcomes and limitations: Relative to control repertoires, expanded TCRs gave rise to significantly more large CDR3 similarity clusters.

TCRdb analysed the RACE reads with MiXCR anew, one entry per CDR3 protein. The repertoire holds roughly 100,000 distinct CDR3 sequences, roughly 10% seen once, with more than 2.5% in the top ten. This CDR3 region has 14 residues. Looked up from germline, CDR1 is MNHNS and CDR2 is SASEGT. V shed 5 bases and J shed 1 base, with 11 bases lying between them. Time point of the sample: pre-sensitization, week 0. Regarding treatment: therapeutic diphenylcyclopropenone sensitization with weekly scalp DPC. This clonotype was counted ten times or more. Antigen specificity is unknown. The sequencing used whole blood, collected in connection with sensitization to the hapten diphenylcyclopropenone (DPC). This receptor was taken from an older woman with alopecia areata. Some clones in this sample may be carry-over from other donors' samples. The chain joins TRBV6-1 to TRBJ1-1; D call uncertain. CDR3 in DNA: TGTGCCAGCAGTCCCCGAAGAGGGAACACTGAAGCTTTCTTT. It is translated as CASSPRRGNTEAFF.